This entry lists 25 T cell receptor beta chains sequenced from one sample in a study of cytotoxic CD8 clonotypes in ibrutinib-treated CLL. Profiled with immunoSEQ multiplex PCR; TCRdb holds only in-frame clones, not every one. The sample lists roughly 180,000 clones; around three quarters were seen once. This material consisted of PBMCs, taken after 24 months of ibrutinib treatment. The receptor source for this set is a human donor with chronic lymphocytic leukemia.

This chain uses TRBV7-2 with TRBJ2-2; D is perhaps TRBD2 (6 bases). Trimming stripped 5 bases from V and 3 bases from J, with 13 bases between. The CDR3 has 15 amino acids. The germline V gene encodes CDR1 SGHTA and CDR2 FQGNSA. CDR3 coding DNA: TGTGCCAGCAGCGCCGGGACTGGATACACCGGGGAGCTGTTTTTT. It is translated as CASSAGTGYTGELFF. The full variable domain, in which reference TRBV7-2 and TRBJ2-2 provide the parts outside the CDR3, is GAGVSQSPSNKVTEKGKDVELRCDPISGHTALYWYRQSLGQGLEFLIYFQGNSAPDKSGLPSDRFSAERTGGSVSTLTIQRTQQEDSAVYLCASSAGTGYTGELFFGEGSRLTVL.

The V and J genes are TRBV4-2 and TRBJ2-7; TRBD1 agrees at 9 bases. Germline CDR1 LGHNA, CDR2 YNFKEQ. V gave up 5 bases and J gave up 2 bases; unmatched junction bases: 7. The CDR3 sequence is 15 residues long. The CDR3: CASSVPGTGTYEQYF. The CDR3, as DNA: TGTGCCAGCAGCGTACCCGGGACAGGGACCTACGAGCAGTACTTC.

V gene TRBV18 combines with J gene TRBJ2-1; 7 bases line up with TRBD2. Germline CDR1 is KGHSH and CDR2 is LQKENI. This CDR3 has 15 amino acids. V lost 2 bases, J lost 4 bases, and 5 bases stayed unmatched. CDR3 sequence: CASSPYSGDYNEQFF. DNA of the CDR3: TGTGCCAGCTCACCATACAGCGGGGATTACAATGAGCAGTTCTTC.

The table lists this clone with a few counts. V and J are TRBV30 and TRBJ1-4; the match to TRBD1 covers 7 bases. J was trimmed by 8 bases and V by 2 bases; bases with no gene match: 5. Germline V CDR1 and CDR2: GTSNPN, SVGIG (reference sequence). The CDR3 runs 13 residues. The CDR3: CAWSNRGWEKLFF. The CDR3 region has the DNA TGTGCCTGGAGTAACAGGGGATGGGAAAAACTGTTTTTT. Using reference TRBV30 and TRBJ1-4 for the parts outside the CDR3, the full variable domain is SQTIHQWPATLVQPVGSPLSLECTVEGTSNPNLYWYRQAAGRGLQLLFYSVGIGQISSEVPQNLSASRPQDRQFILSSKKLLLSDSGFYLCAWSNRGWEKLFFGSGTQLSVL.

The chain uses TRBV9 and TRBJ2-3; the D is unclear. The V end lost 2 bases, the J end lost 6 bases, and 10 bases lay between the germline ends. There are 13 residues in the CDR3. Germline V gene lookup returns CDR1 SGDLS and CDR2 YYNGEE. This CDR3 is CASSVSGSDTQYF. The CDR3 DNA reads TGTGCCAGCAGCGTCTCCGGATCGGATACGCAGTATTTT.

This chain uses TRBV9 with TRBJ2-2; unclear D gene. V shed 0 bases and J shed 1 base, with 4 bases lying between them. CDR1 is SGDLS, CDR2 YYNGEE, per germline. The CDR3 is 14 residues long. This chain's CDR3 is CASSVDVNTGELFF. The CDR3 DNA follows: TGTGCCAGCAGCGTAGATGTGAACACCGGGGAGCTGTTTTTT.

This sequence joins TRBV6-8 and TRBJ2-5; TRBD2 is a possible D gene (6 bases). Germline-derived CDR1 and CDR2 are MNHGY and SAAAGT. The ends were cut back, 7 bases at V and 2 bases at J, with 26 bases in the middle. The CDR3 runs 18 residues. CDR3 in amino acids: CASTSSGGDSVAQETQYF. The CDR3 nucleotides are TGTGCCAGCACGAGTTCCGGCGGGGATTCGGTTGCACAAGAGACCCAGTACTTC.

This chain links TRBV10-2 with TRBJ2-7; a possible D gene is TRBD1 (6 bases). This CDR3 spans 15 amino acids. The germline gives CDR1 WSHSY, CDR2 SAAADI. V was shortened by 10 bases and J by 2 bases, with 21 bases between the two germline ends. CDR3 sequence (DNA): TGCGCCACCAAGGACGCACAGGGACACACCTACGAGCAGTACTTC. Translation: CATKDAQGHTYEQYF.

The rearrangement links TRBV7-2 to TRBJ2-1; D perhaps matches TRBD1 (5 bases). Trimming shortened V by 5 bases and J by 12 bases, and 26 bases separated the two germline ends. Germline assignment: CDR1 SGHTA and CDR2 FQGNSA. The CDR3 is 16 residues long. The CDR3 sequence is CASSIRGASTFGVQFF. The CDR3 DNA reads TGTGCCAGCAGCATTAGGGGCGCTTCTACCTTTGGTGTGCAGTTCTTC. The full variable domain, in which reference TRBV7-2 and TRBJ2-1 provide the parts outside the CDR3, is GAGVSQSPSNKVTEKGKDVELRCDPISGHTALYWYRQSLGQGLEFLIYFQGNSAPDKSGLPSDRFSAERTGGSVSTLTIQRTQQEDSAVYLCASSIRGASTFGVQFFGPGTRLTVL.

This clone was seen just once. V and J are TRBV7-9 and TRBJ2-2, with D unresolved. This CDR3 spans 13 amino acids. Germline V gives CDR1 SEHNR, CDR2 FQNEAQ (reference sequence). Trimming took 4 bases from V and 6 from J, leaving 9 bases between them. CDR3 sequence: CASSYPSSGELFF. CDR3 sequence (DNA): TGTGCCAGCAGCTACCCCAGTTCCGGGGAGCTGTTTTTT.

The chain links TRBV5-1 to TRBJ1-4, with D possibly matching TRBD1 (6 bases). V gave up 1 base and J gave up 3 bases, with 13 bases separating them. Germline values: CDR1 SGHRS, CDR2 YFSETQ. The CDR3 runs to 16 residues. In DNA form, the CDR3 reads TGCGCCAGCAGCTTGAATGTCGCAGGGGCTAATGAAAAACTGTTTTTT. Amino acids: CASSLNVAGANEKLFF.

V gene TRBV9 combines with J gene TRBJ2-3; D gene ambiguous. This CDR3 has 12 amino acids. Germline CDR1 SGDLS, CDR2 YYNGEE. Trimming stripped 4 bases from V and 3 bases from J, with 6 bases between. The chain's CDR3 is CASSIQTDTQYF. The DNA of the CDR3 is TGTGCCAGCAGCATACAAACAGATACGCAGTATTTT.

The V and J genes are TRBV27 and TRBJ2-7, with 9 bases lining up with TRBD1. The CDR3 sequence is 15 residues long. CDR1 and CDR2 (germline): MNHEY, SMNVEV (reference sequence). The trim removed 3 bases at V and 3 bases at J, leaving 6 bases unmatched. CDR3 residues: CASSFGTGNLYEQYF. The DNA of the CDR3 is TGTGCCAGCAGTTTCGGGACAGGGAACCTCTACGAGCAGTACTTC.

The chain joins TRBV5-1 to TRBJ2-1, with 11 bases aligning to TRBD2. With 4 bases clipped from V and 6 bases from J, the junction kept 9 bases outside the gene matches. Germline CDR1 and CDR2: SGHRS and YFSETQ. This CDR3 contains 16 residues. DNA of the CDR3: TGCGCCAGCAGCACTACGACTAGCGGGATCTCCAATGAGCAGTTCTTC. The encoded protein is CASSTTTSGISNEQFF.

This clone has more than one count but fewer than ten. The CDR3 reads CASSQLNTGELFF. Written as DNA, the CDR3 is TGTGCCAGCAGCCAACTAAACACCGGGGAGCTGTTTTTT. The rearrangement uses TRBV14 and TRBJ2-2; no clear D gene. Trimming took 2 bases from V and 2 from J, leaving 3 bases between them. The CDR3 consists of 13 residues. Per the germline V gene, CDR1 is SGHDN and CDR2 is FVKESK.

The CDR3 region is CASSQEDRVYTIYF. The CDR3 bases are TGTGCCAGCAGCCAAGAAGACAGGGTATACACCATATATTTT. V is TRBV4-2 and J is TRBJ1-3; 7 bases map to TRBD1. Germline V lookup: CDR1 LGHNA, CDR2 YNFKEQ. This CDR3 region has 14 residues. J was trimmed by 8 bases and V by 0 bases; bases with no gene match: 4.

The V call is TRBV18, the J call TRBJ2-3, with 7 positions matching TRBD1. Unmatched junction bases numbered 1, after V lost 1 base and J lost 0 bases. The CDR3 consists of 15 residues. Germline-derived CDR1 and CDR2 are KGHSH and LQKENI. In nucleotides, the CDR3 is TGTGCCAGCTCACCACAACAGGGGAGCACAGATACGCAGTATTTT. Translating gives CASSPQQGSTDTQYF.

The V gene is TRBV4-2, the J gene TRBJ2-5; tentatively, D is TRBD2 (5 bases). From germline, CDR1 is LGHNA and CDR2 YNFKEQ. V lost 1 base to trimming and J lost 5 bases, with 11 bases between them. The CDR3 loop spans 14 amino acids. This CDR3 reads CASSQASDWETQYF. For the CDR3, the DNA is TGTGCCAGCAGCCAAGCCTCGGACTGGGAGACCCAGTACTTC.

This clone was seen more than once but under ten times. The V gene is TRBV28, the J gene TRBJ1-2, with unresolved D. This CDR3 is 14 amino acids long. Germline V gives CDR1 MDHEN, CDR2 SYDVKM. V was clipped by 4 bases and J by 3 bases, with 12 bases between them. The CDR3 nucleotides read TGTGCCAGCAGTTCGCCAGCAGATCACTATGGCTACACCTTC. Its translation: CASSSPADHYGYTF.

V usage is TRBV18 and J usage is TRBJ2-1; no clear D. Trimming stripped 6 bases from V and 4 bases from J, with 7 bases between. The germline gives CDR1 KGHSH, CDR2 LQKENI. This CDR3 has 12 residues. The CDR3 bases are TGTGCCAGCTCGACTGAATACAATGAGCAGTTCTTC. Encoded protein: CASSTEYNEQFF.

CDR3 protein: CASSSKSNLYNEQFF. The CDR3 region has the DNA TGCGCCAGCAGCTCGAAATCTAATCTCTACAATGAGCAGTTCTTC. V usage is TRBV5-1 and J usage is TRBJ2-1; D not resolved. V dropped 3 bases and J dropped 3 bases, with 13 bases sitting between them. Germline lookup yields CDR1 SGHRS and CDR2 YFSETQ. This CDR3 is built from 15 residues. Full variable domain (remainder filled in from reference TRBV5-1 and TRBJ2-1): KAGVTQTPRYLIKTRGQQVTLSCSPISGHRSVSWYQQTPGQGLQFLFEYFSETQRNKGNFPGRFSGRQFSNSRSEMNVSTLELGDSALYLCASSSKSNLYNEQFFGPGTRLTVL.

V usage is TRBV10-3 and J usage is TRBJ1-2; the D gene is possibly TRBD1 (6 bases). The CDR3 is made up of 14 amino acids. Per the germline V gene, CDR1 is ENHRY and CDR2 is SYGVKD. The V gene lost 0 bases and the J gene lost 5 bases, with 10 bases spanning the gap. The CDR3 spells CAISESAGEYGYTF. CDR3 coding DNA: TGTGCCATCAGTGAGTCGGCAGGGGAGTATGGCTACACCTTC.

This clone showed up just once. The chain is built from TRBV28 and TRBJ2-7; D call uncertain. Germline values: CDR1 MDHEN, CDR2 SYDVKM. This CDR3 is 12 amino acids long. Trimming took off 9 bases at V and 7 bases at J, with 16 bases between the two ends. The CDR3 protein is CASRWDRKEQYF. The CDR3 DNA is TGTGCCAGTCGTTGGGATAGAAAGGAGCAGTACTTC.

The table lists this clone with a few counts. The V call is TRBV6-1, the J call TRBJ2-1, with D hard to call. Germline V gene data show CDR1 as MNHNS and CDR2 as SASEGT. CDR3 length: 13 residues. Trimming removed 5 bases at V and 8 bases at J, with 13 bases between. The CDR3 region has the DNA TGTGCCAGCAGTACTACAGTGGGATATGAGCAGTTCTTC. Its protein is CASSTTVGYEQFF.

This clone has just one count. V is TRBV15 and J is TRBJ2-2, with D maybe TRBD1 (5 bases). Trimming removed 0 bases at V and 4 bases at J, with 12 bases between. The CDR3 length is 16 residues. Germline values: CDR1 LNHNV, CDR2 YYDKDF (reference sequence). CDR3 in amino acids: CATSRDKTTVTGELFF. In DNA, the CDR3 is TGTGCCACCAGCAGAGATAAAACGACAGTCACCGGGGAGCTGTTTTTT.